These T cell receptor beta chains were read from a single sample in a study of OX40 agonist ivuxolimab in advanced cancers. Produced via immunoSEQ multiplex PCR; TCRdb's table is partial and in-frame only. The table lists over 40,000 clones, roughly 80% of them singletons. Source: CD4+ or CD8+ T cells sorted from blood, taken in a trial of the OX40 agonist ivuxolimab. All receptors come from an adult with an advanced solid tumor such as melanoma, head and neck, liver or kidney cancer. Each CDR3 is given without its conserved first and last residue. The D gene is left open where the match is weak.

V gene	J gene	CDR3 length	D gene	CDR3 protein
TRBV5-6	TRBJ2-1	10	NA	ASSFSGLEQF
TRBV6-1	TRBJ1-1	11	NA	ASGRHWNTEAF
TRBV6-1	TRBJ2-7	14	NA	ASSGLHGASSYEQY
TRBV19	TRBJ1-1	14	TRBD1	ASSIGLMTGGTEAF
TRBV16	TRBJ1-2	11	NA	ASSQSPGNGYT
TRBV18	TRBJ1-5	11	NA	ASSLEQRQPQH
TRBV5-5	TRBJ2-7	14	NA	ASSRQGGGTLDEQY
TRBV10-3	TRBJ1-6	12	NA	AISAGVGRSPLH
TRBV28	TRBJ2-4	14	TRBD1	ASSPSRTGGLNIQY
TRBV11-3	TRBJ2-2	13	NA	ASSSGGGNTGELF
TRBV7-3	TRBJ1-1	13	NA	ASSLNTGRNTEAF
TRBV5-1	TRBJ1-1	14	NA	ASSLGTDHMNTEAF
TRBV5-1	TRBJ2-5	12	NA	ASSFGHNQETQY
TRBV7-6	TRBJ2-2	14	NA	ASSPSPDGNTGELF
TRBV7-9	TRBJ1-1	14	NA	ASSLDVNAAQGGAF
TRBV27	TRBJ2-4	16	NA	ASSFRLRAGLAKNIQY
TRBV28	TRBJ2-1	11	NA	ASTCPEGCEQF
TRBV29-1	TRBJ1-1	10	NA	SVEYMNTEAF
TRBV6-5	TRBJ1-1	13	TRBD1	ASSRRGDRSSRMI
TRBV6-4	TRBJ1-2	12	NA	ASSEGQGSGGYT
TRBV11-3	TRBJ2-5	12	TRBD1	ASSAGTEQETQY
TRBV11-2	TRBJ2-2	11	NA	ASSRTNTGELF
TRBV7-3	TRBJ2-2	13	NA	ASSLSGSDTGELF
TRBV28	TRBJ1-4	9	NA	ASSSNGGVF
TRBV21-1	TRBJ2-2	15	NA	ASSLRLPPKNTGELF
TRBV4-2	TRBJ2-6	11	NA	ASSDSGANVLT
TRBV30	TRBJ1-3	12	NA	AWSPWSQGLAIY
TRBV5-1	TRBJ2-1	13	NA	ASTQGGLTYNEQF
TRBV11-3	TRBJ1-6	13	NA	ASSSRRVGNSPLH
TRBV10-3	TRBJ1-1	12	TRBD1	ATAPRGPSLGAF
TRBV5-4	TRBJ2-7	14	TRBD2	ASSSGLAGLKYEQY
TRBV21-1	TRBJ2-3	11	NA	ATPTEVTDTQY
TRBV5-5	TRBJ2-1	11	NA	ASSLDPGGLQF
TRBV19	TRBJ1-4	12	NA	ASSDRPEVEKLF
TRBV5-6	TRBJ2-5	9	NA	ASSYQETQY
TRBV15	TRBJ2-3	11	NA	ATSGGPGDTQY
TRBV11-2	TRBJ2-5	12	NA	ASSVTTGPETQY
TRBV4-3	TRBJ2-2	16	TRBD1	ASSQRHWGQGASGELF
TRBV9	TRBJ1-1	12	NA	ASSVDGGSSEAF
TRBV2	TRBJ2-4	17	TRBD1	ASSEAGGQGVIAKNIQY
TRBV2	TRBJ2-1	10	NA	ASAGNYNEQF
TRBV6-5	TRBJ2-7	12	NA	ASSYGVNGYEQY
TRBV7-9	TRBJ1-1	15	NA	ASSPHPDPEGDTEAF
TRBV5-1	TRBJ2-1	12	NA	ASSPLSSYNEQF
TRBV19	TRBJ2-2	13	TRBD1	ASRQDRVWTGELF
TRBV11-2	TRBJ2-6	13	NA	ASSPHNSGANVLT
TRBV27	TRBJ1-1	12	NA	ASSFRPMNTEAF
TRBV4-1	TRBJ1-1	11	TRBD1	ASSRDRLTEAF
TRBV19	TRBJ2-3	15	NA	ASSFLGLSFSTDTQY
TRBV11-2	TRBJ2-3	9	NA	ASSVGDTQY